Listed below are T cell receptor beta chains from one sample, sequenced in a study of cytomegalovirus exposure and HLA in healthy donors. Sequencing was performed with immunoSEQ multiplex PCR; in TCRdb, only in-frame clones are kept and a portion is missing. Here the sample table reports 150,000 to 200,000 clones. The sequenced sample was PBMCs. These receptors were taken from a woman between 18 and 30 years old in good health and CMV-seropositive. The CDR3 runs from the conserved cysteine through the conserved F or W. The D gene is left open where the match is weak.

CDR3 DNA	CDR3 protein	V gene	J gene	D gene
TGTGCCAGCAGCTGGGGATTGGGGGGAAACGAGCAGTACTTC	CASSWGLGGNEQYF	TRBV7-9	TRBJ2-7	NA
TGTGCCTGGAGTGTTATACTTATGAACACTGAAGCTTTCTTT	CAWSVILMNTEAFF	TRBV30	TRBJ1-1	NA
TGTGCCTGGACCGCGGGCAGGGGATACACCGGGGAGCTGTTTTTT	CAWTAGRGYTGELFF	TRBV30	TRBJ2-2	NA
TGTGCGGGGGGGGAACGACATCAGCCCCAGCATTTT	CAGGERHQPQHF	TRBV19	TRBJ1-5	NA
TGTGCCAGTCACGATTATTGGACAGGTTATAGCAATCAGCCCCAGCATTTT	CASHDYWTGYSNQPQHF	TRBV19	TRBJ1-5	TRBD1
TGTGCCAGCAGCCGGACTGGGGGCGCAGATACGCAGTATTTT	CASSRTGGADTQYF	TRBV6-5	TRBJ2-3	NA
TGTGCCAGCCGATGGGACAGGGGTTTGAGGTCGAATGAAAAACTGTTTTTT	CASRWDRGLRSNEKLFF	TRBV5-8	TRBJ1-4	TRBD1
TGTGCCAGTAGTGAGTTTAACTATGGCTACACCTTC	CASSEFNYGYTF	TRBV19	TRBJ1-2	NA
TGTGCCAGCAGCTCATGGACAGGGGACACCGGGGAGCTGTTTTTT	CASSSWTGDTGELFF	TRBV7-3	TRBJ2-2	TRBD1
TGTGCCAGTAGTTCGGGACTAGTCACAATCTCCTACAATGAGCAGTTCTTC	CASSSGLVTISYNEQFF	TRBV19	TRBJ2-1	TRBD2
TGTGCCACCAGCGGGACAGAGAACAATGAGCAGTTCTTC	CATSGTENNEQFF	TRBV15	TRBJ2-1	TRBD1
TGTGCCAGCAGCCAAGATAGGTCGACAGATTCCCCCTACGAGCAGTACTTC	CASSQDRSTDSPYEQYF	TRBV14	TRBJ2-7	NA
TGTGCCAGCAGTTACTCACAGGGGGAAAGGAACGAGCAGTACTTC	CASSYSQGERNEQYF	TRBV6-5	TRBJ2-7	TRBD1
TGTGCCAGCGACAGGGGGAACACCGGGGAGCTGTTTTTT	CASDRGNTGELFF	TRBV6-1	TRBJ2-2	TRBD1
TGTGCCAGCAGTGGTCCGGGACTAGCGGGTTCAATGGATGAGCAGTTCTTC	CASSGPGLAGSMDEQFF	TRBV2	TRBJ2-1	TRBD2
TGTGCCAGCAGGAGAGGGACATTGAACACTGAAGCTTTCTTT	CASRRGTLNTEAFF	TRBV6-1	TRBJ1-1	NA
TGTGCCAGCAGCGGGGGCCTGGGACAGGGTTCCACTGAAGCTTTCTTT	CASSGGLGQGSTEAFF	TRBV11-2	TRBJ1-1	TRBD1
TGTGCCAGCAGGGACCAGGGTTTTCAGAATGGCTACACCTTC	CASRDQGFQNGYTF	TRBV25-1	TRBJ1-2	NA
TGTGCCAGCAGCTTGCTCGCGGGGTCCGGGGAGACCCAGTACTTC	CASSLLAGSGETQYF	TRBV5-4	TRBJ2-5	NA
TGTGCCAGCAGCGTGAGCGGGGGGGGAGCAGATACGCAGTATTTT	CASSVSGGGADTQYF	TRBV9	TRBJ2-3	TRBD2
TGTGCCAGCAGCTTAGAGGCTCTAGCGGGCCCCAATGAGCAGTTCTTC	CASSLEALAGPNEQFF	TRBV7-7	TRBJ2-1	TRBD2
TGTGCCAGCAGTCCCGGGACTACATGGAATGGCTACACCTTC	CASSPGTTWNGYTF	TRBV6-5	TRBJ1-2	NA
TGTGCCAGCAGTTCCCATCACCGGGACACCGGATTATTGTATGGCTACACCTTC	CASSSHHRDTGLLYGYTF	TRBV28	TRBJ1-2	NA